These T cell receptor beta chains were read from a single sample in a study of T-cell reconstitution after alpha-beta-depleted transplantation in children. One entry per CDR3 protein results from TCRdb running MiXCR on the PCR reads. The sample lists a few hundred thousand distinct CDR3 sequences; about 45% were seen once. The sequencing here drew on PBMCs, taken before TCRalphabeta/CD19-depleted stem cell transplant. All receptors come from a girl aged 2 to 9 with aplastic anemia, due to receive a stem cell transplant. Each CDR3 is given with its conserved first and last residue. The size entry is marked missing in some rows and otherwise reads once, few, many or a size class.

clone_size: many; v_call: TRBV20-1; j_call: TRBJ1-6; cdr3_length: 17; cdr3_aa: CSARNPPRSLANSPLHF
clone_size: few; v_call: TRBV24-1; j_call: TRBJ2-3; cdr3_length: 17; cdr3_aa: CATSERTSGRTTDTQYF
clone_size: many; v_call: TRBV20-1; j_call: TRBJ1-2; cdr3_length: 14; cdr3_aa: CSAGYRVLREGYTF
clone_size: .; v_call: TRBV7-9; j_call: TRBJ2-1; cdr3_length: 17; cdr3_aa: CASSLNPGGRGYNEQFF
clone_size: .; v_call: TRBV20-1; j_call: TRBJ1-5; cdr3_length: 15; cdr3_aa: CSAWTGNRLDQPQHF
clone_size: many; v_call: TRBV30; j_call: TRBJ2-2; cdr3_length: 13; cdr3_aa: CAWRGLNTGELFF
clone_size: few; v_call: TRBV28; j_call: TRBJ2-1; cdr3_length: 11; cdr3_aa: CASTAEGEQFF
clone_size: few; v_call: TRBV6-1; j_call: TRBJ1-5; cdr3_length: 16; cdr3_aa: CASSEPDRGRNQPQHF
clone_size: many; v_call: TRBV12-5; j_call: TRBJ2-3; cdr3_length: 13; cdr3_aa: CASGLVTGDTQYF
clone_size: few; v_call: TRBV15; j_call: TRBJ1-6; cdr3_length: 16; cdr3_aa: CATSRDVGSYNSPLHF
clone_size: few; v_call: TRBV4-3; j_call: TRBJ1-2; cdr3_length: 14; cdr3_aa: CASSQETLNYGYTF
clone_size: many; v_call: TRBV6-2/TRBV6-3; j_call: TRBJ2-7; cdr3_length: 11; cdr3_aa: CASSPLGKQYF
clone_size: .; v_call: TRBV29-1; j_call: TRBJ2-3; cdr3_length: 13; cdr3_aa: CSVLDVRPGTQYF
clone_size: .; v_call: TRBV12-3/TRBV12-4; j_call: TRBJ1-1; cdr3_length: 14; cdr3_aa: CASSKTGANTEAFF
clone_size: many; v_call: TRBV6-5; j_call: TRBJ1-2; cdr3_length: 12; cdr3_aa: CAARWGDYGYTF
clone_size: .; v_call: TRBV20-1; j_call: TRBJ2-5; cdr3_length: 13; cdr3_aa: CSARRSGVETQYF
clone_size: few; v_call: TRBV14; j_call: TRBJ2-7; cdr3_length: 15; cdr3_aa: CASSQGPGSPGEQYF
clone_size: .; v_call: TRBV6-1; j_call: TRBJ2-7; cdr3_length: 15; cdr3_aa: CASSRTGEAPYEQYF
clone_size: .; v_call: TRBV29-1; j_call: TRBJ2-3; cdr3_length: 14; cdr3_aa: CSVVVYEEADTQYF
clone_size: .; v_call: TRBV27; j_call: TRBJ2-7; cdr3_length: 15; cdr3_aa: CASSFWADGSYEQYF
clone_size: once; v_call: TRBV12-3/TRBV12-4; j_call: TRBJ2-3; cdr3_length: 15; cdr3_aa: CASTPGLAGADTQYF
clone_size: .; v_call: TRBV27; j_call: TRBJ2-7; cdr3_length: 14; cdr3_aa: CASSETGLSYEQYF
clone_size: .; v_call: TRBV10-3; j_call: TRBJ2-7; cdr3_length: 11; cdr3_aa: CAIGGGHEQYF
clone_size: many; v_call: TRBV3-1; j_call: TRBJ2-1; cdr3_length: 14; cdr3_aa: CASSPGGFYNEQFF
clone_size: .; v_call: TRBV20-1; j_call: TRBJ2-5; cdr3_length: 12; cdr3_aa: CSARQGAQTQYF
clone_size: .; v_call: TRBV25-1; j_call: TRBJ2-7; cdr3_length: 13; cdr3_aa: CASSDGPTGEQYF
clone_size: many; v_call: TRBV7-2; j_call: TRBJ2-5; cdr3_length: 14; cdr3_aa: CASSYRGGMETQYF